The rows below give T cell receptor beta chains drawn from one sample of a study of graft-versus-host responses after intestinal transplantation. TCRdb's copy holds only in-frame clones and misses some; the assay was immunoSEQ multiplex PCR. The sample includes about 29,000 clones, just under 95% of them seen just once. The sequenced sample was PBMCs, obtained approximately 66 days after intestinal transplant. These receptors came from a human patient who received an intestinal transplant, so some T cells may come from the graft donor. The CDR3 runs from the conserved cysteine through the conserved F or W. Each record gives: D gene, V gene, clone size, J gene, CDR3 DNA, CDR3 protein. A D gene is named only where the DNA matches it firmly. Not all rows give a size; the values are once, few, many and, for expanded clones, a class.

TRBD2	TRBV9	-	TRBJ2-7	TGTGCCAGCAGCGAGGGCGGGGGGAACGAGCAGTACTTC	CASSEGGGNEQYF
-	TRBV28	-	TRBJ2-7	TGTGCCAGCAGTTTACTGGGTTCCGCTTACCCCTACGAGCAGTACTTC	CASSLLGSAYPYEQYF
-	TRBV27	-	TRBJ2-7	TGTGCCAGCCCATACTTTCCGGGACCCTGGACCTACGAGCAGTACTTC	CASPYFPGPWTYEQYF
-	TRBV19	-	TRBJ1-2	TGTGCCAGTACCCCGCCCAACTATGGCTACACCTTC	CASTPPNYGYTF
-	TRBV6-5	-	TRBJ2-7	TGTGCCAGCAGTTACAGTCTCTCAGAGAGCTCCTACGAGCAGTACTTC	CASSYSLSESSYEQYF
-	TRBV28	-	TRBJ1-5	TGTGCCAGCAGTTTAGGCAGGGTTGGACAGCCCCAGCATTTT	CASSLGRVGQPQHF
-	TRBV6-4	few	TRBJ1-5	TGTGCCAGCAGCCCAAATAGCAATCAGCCCCAGCATTTT	CASSPNSNQPQHF
TRBD2	TRBV28	-	TRBJ2-5	TGTGCCAGCAGTTTAGGGACTAGTAAAGGGCAAGAGACCCAGTACTTC	CASSLGTSKGQETQYF
-	TRBV7-9	-	TRBJ2-7	TGTGCCAGCAGCCGGACCGAGGAGGGGTACGAGCAGTACTTC	CASSRTEEGYEQYF
-	TRBV4-3	-	TRBJ2-4	TGCGCCAGCAGCCAAGACAGTGGCGTCAAAAACATTCAGTACTTC	CASSQDSGVKNIQYF